These 3 T cell receptor beta chains came from one sample sequenced in a study of T cells after yellow fever vaccination (dated by TCRdb to 2018 to 2020). Explained via the paper, the treatment or condition label denotes: live attenuated yellow fever vaccine strain. Preparation of the library involved 5' RACE. Sequencer: Illumina HiSeq 2500. The public reads were quality trimmed at Q25 with fastp and then assembled into clones with MiXCR by TCRdb, keeping productive beta chains. Each record represents a unique CDR3 protein, reported with the most common genes and DNA among its rows. Within this sample are approximately 34,000 distinct CDR3 sequences, with about 10% of them counted one time only. The ten largest clones capture 10% to 15% of the sample. The sample in question was PBMCs, either bulk or a sorted T-cell subset (CD4+, CD8+, memory, or dextramer-sorted; not recorded which), obtained around 16 days after the first yellow fever vaccination. The source is a young man who received the YFV17D yellow fever vaccine.

This clonotype has at least ten counts. This chain links TRBV4-3 with TRBJ2-3; 12 bases agree with TRBD2. Germline V CDR1 and CDR2: LGHNA, YSLEER. This CDR3 has 17 residues. J gave up 1 base and V 5 bases, and 7 bases lay outside the gene matches. The CDR3 DNA reads as TGCGCCAGCAGCGGACGACTAGCGGGGGACGGCACAGATACGCAGTATTTT. The encoded protein is CASSGRLAGDGTDTQYF.

Comments on this clonotype: Possible read error: a much larger clone is one base away. The V gene is TRBV6-1, the J gene TRBJ2-2; a possible D gene is TRBD1 (6 bases). The CDR3 has 16 amino acids. Germline V gene data show CDR1 as MNHNS and CDR2 as SASEGT. The V and J ends lost 4 bases and 7 bases respectively, with 19 bases between them. The CDR3 DNA reads as TGTGCCAGCAGTGCCGTCGGGACATGGGCGGGCGGGGAGCTGTTTTTT. Translated, it gives CASSAVGTWAGGELFF.

This clonotype occurred many times. The rearrangement links TRBV7-8 to TRBJ2-1, with D uncertain. Germline CDR1 SGHVS, CDR2 FQNEAQ. This CDR3 has 12 residues. Trimming took 0 bases from V and 10 from J, leaving 7 bases between them. The CDR3 sequence: CASSLANLEQFF. Here the CDR3 DNA reads TGTGCCAGCAGCTTAGCGAACTTAGAGCAGTTCTTC. Full variable domain (missing parts from reference TRBV7-8 and TRBJ2-1): GAGVSQSPRYKVAKRGQDVALRCDPISGHVSLFWYQQALGQGPEFLTYFQNEAQLDKSGLPSDRFFAERPEGSVSTLKIQRTQQEDSAVYLCASSLANLEQFFGPGTRLTVL.